Given below is one T cell receptor (beta chain) in context. No antigen is known for it. The entry originates in a study of T-cell reconstitution after alpha-beta-depleted transplantation in children. Study conclusions and caveats: A year had passed since transplant, and T-cell counts and diversity by then came mostly from newly produced T cells. As was reported, about two months after transplant, alpha-beta T cells came from several hundred expanded graft clones. For some patients, TCRbeta diversity was high at day 60 because of recipient T cells and thymic progenitors that survived.

The V gene lost 3 bases and the J gene lost 11 bases, with 17 bases spanning the gap. Per the germline V gene, CDR1 is SGHAT and CDR2 is FQNNGV. CDR3 size: 15 residues. The TCRbeta library was prepared with unique molecular identifiers. TCRdb re-derived calls from the PCR reads in MiXCR, one entry per CDR3 protein. Here the sample spans roughly 570,000 distinct CDR3 sequences, 25% to 30% being singletons. The material was PBMCs, obtained before TCRalphabeta/CD19-depleted stem cell transplant. The sequence came from a boy less than two years old with Wiskott-Aldrich syndrome, due to receive a stem cell transplant. The chain employs TRBV11-2 and TRBJ1-6; a possible D gene is TRBD1 (5 bases). The CDR3 here is CASSFLGTWSPPLHF. The CDR3 coding sequence is TGTGCCAGCAGCTTTCTCGGGACCTGGAGTCCACCCCTCCACTTT.